One and the same sample provided the 21 T cell receptor beta chains below, sequenced in a study of T cells in Graves' hyperthyroidism and ophthalmopathy. The investigators amplified TCR beta CDR3 regions from RNA transcripts. The HTBI primer set drove a first-round RT-PCR of the TCR CDR3. From the multiplex PCR reads, TCRdb called clonotypes with MiXCR, one entry per CDR3 protein. The data contain 400,000 to 500,000 distinct CDR3 sequences, roughly 14% of them singletons. Sequenced: blood. The receptors were sampled from a man between 18 and 29 years old with Graves' ophthalmopathy.

This clonotype was found a few times. The chain employs TRBV6-1 and TRBJ2-1; tentatively, D is TRBD2 (6 bases). Trimming cost V 8 bases and J 6 bases, with 20 bases left between them. The length of the CDR3 is 15 residues. In germline, CDR1 is MNHNS, CDR2 SASEGT. The CDR3 DNA follows: TGTGCCAGCGGTGGCGGTCCCCGGGGGAGCAATGAGCAGTTCTTC. As protein: CASGGGPRGSNEQFF.

The chain uses TRBV15 and TRBJ2-1; the D is unclear. This CDR3 is built from 13 residues. With 0 bases removed from V and 9 bases from J, the gap between germline ends came to 9 bases. Germline V CDR1 and CDR2: LNHNV, YYDKDF (reference sequence). CDR3 loop: CATSRDSPSEQFF. DNA of the CDR3: TGTGCCACCAGCAGAGATTCCCCCAGTGAGCAGTTCTTC.

This clonotype was counted a few times. The V call is TRBV4-1, the J call TRBJ2-3; D gene unclear. The V gene's germline CDR1 is MGHRA and CDR2 YSYEKL. V dropped 1 base and J dropped 4 bases, with 6 bases sitting between them. CDR3 length: 13 residues. CDR3 DNA: TGCGCCAGCAGCCAAGGGCAGGCAGATACGCAGTATTTT. Its protein product is CASSQGQADTQYF.

This rearrangement joins TRBV20-1 to TRBJ2-3; the match to TRBD2 covers 10 bases. The CDR3 has 14 amino acids. J was trimmed by 5 bases and V by 6 bases; bases with no gene match: 8. Germline CDR1 and CDR2: DFQATT and SNEGSKA (reference sequence). CDR3 sequence: CSARLAGARDTQYF. CDR3 nucleotide sequence: TGCAGTGCACGGCTAGCGGGGGCCAGAGATACGCAGTATTTT.

This clonotype was found a few times. The chain recombines TRBV25-1 with TRBJ2-2, with a tentative D call TRBD2 (5 bases). Per the germline V gene, CDR1 is MGHDK and CDR2 is SYGVNS. The CDR3 runs to 17 residues. V was cut by 0 bases and J by 4 bases, with 15 bases left in between. As DNA, the CDR3 is TGTGCCAGCAGTGAATATACGAAGGCAGCGGTCACCGGGGAGCTGTTTTTT. This translates into CASSEYTKAAVTGELFF. The entire variable domain, with the rest obtained from reference TRBV25-1 and TRBJ2-2, is as follows: EADIYQTPRYLVIGTGKKITLECSQTMGHDKMYWYQQDPGMELHLIHYSYGVNSTEKGDLSSESTVSRIRTEHFPLTLESARPSHTSQYLCASSEYTKAAVTGELFFGEGSRLTVL.

J is TRBJ1-1 and V is TRBV4-2; a weak D match, TRBD1 (5 bases). The CDR3 runs 14 residues. V gave up 2 bases and J gave up 4 bases, with 11 bases separating them. The germline gives CDR1 LGHNA, CDR2 YNFKEQ. CDR3 protein: CASSQSDTGTEAFF. The CDR3 nucleotides are TGTGCCAGCAGCCAATCGGACACTGGCACTGAAGCTTTCTTT.

There are many counts of this clonotype. The chain uses TRBV18 and TRBJ1-1, with TRBD1 as a possible D gene (5 bases). The germline V gene encodes CDR1 KGHSH and CDR2 LQKENI. V was trimmed by 3 bases and J by 4 bases, leaving 15 bases between them. This CDR3 contains 15 residues. The CDR3, as DNA: TGTGCCAGCTCACCTACTCGGAGGGGCGGCACTGAAGCTTTCTTT. Translated: CASSPTRRGGTEAFF.

There are many counts of this clonotype. The chain recombines TRBV19 with TRBJ2-7; the match to TRBD1 covers 9 bases. This CDR3 contains 15 residues. The germline V gene encodes CDR1 LNHDA and CDR2 SQIVND (reference sequence). V lost 5 bases, J lost 2 bases, and 7 bases stayed unmatched. CDR3 protein: CASSPAGTGTYEQYF. The DNA for the CDR3 is TGTGCCAGTAGTCCCGCCGGGACAGGGACCTACGAGCAGTACTTC.

This clonotype was observed a few times. The rearrangement joins TRBV4-2 to TRBJ2-5; 7 nucleotides match TRBD1. CDR3 length: 18 residues. V was pared by 0 bases and J by 3 bases, with 13 bases of the junction left unmatched. Looked up from germline, CDR1 is LGHNA and CDR2 is YNFKEQ. This CDR3 is CASSQDPDRATVEETQYF. The CDR3 bases are TGTGCCAGCAGCCAAGATCCCGACAGGGCCACTGTTGAAGAGACCCAGTACTTC.

This clonotype was observed many times. V gene TRBV12-3 or TRBV12-4 combines with J gene TRBJ1-5; D remains unclear. Trimming pared 1 base from V and 0 bases from J, leaving 7 bases between. CDR3 size: 15 residues. The CDR3 reads CASSLEAVSNQPQHF. The CDR3 DNA follows: TGTGCCAGCAGTTTAGAGGCGGTTAGCAATCAGCCCCAGCATTTT.

This clonotype was seen ten or more times. The V call is TRBV30, the J call TRBJ1-1, with D hard to call. Germline-derived CDR1 and CDR2 are GTSNPN and SVGIG (reference sequence). V lost 4 bases, J lost 5 bases, and 11 bases lay in between. There are 12 residues in the CDR3. Here the CDR3 reads CAWKRVPTEAFF. The CDR3 nucleotides are TGTGCCTGGAAAAGGGTACCAACTGAAGCTTTCTTT.

There are many counts of this clonotype. The V and J genes are TRBV27 and TRBJ2-5; D remains ambiguous. V lost 5 bases, J lost 0 bases, and 13 bases lay in between. The CDR3 is 15 amino acids. The germline CDR1 and CDR2 sequences are MNHEY and SMNVEV (reference sequence). The CDR3 here is CASSLRARDQETQYF. The CDR3 DNA reads TGTGCCAGCAGTCTCCGTGCCCGGGACCAAGAGACCCAGTACTTC.

The sample holds many counts of this clonotype. The chain is built from TRBV3-1 and TRBJ1-2; D is perhaps TRBD1 (6 bases). This CDR3 region has 12 residues. CDR1 and CDR2 from the germline V gene are LGHDT and YNNKEL (reference sequence). V shed 10 bases and J shed 3 bases, with 12 bases lying between them. The CDR3: CATRTADYGYTF. CDR3 nucleotides: TGTGCCACGCGGACAGCTGACTATGGCTACACCTTC.

There are many counts of this clonotype. The genes are TRBV11-2 and TRBJ1-4, with D uncertain. This CDR3 contains 14 residues. From germline, CDR1 is SGHAT and CDR2 FQNNGV. The V gene lost 3 bases and the J gene lost 7 bases, with 12 bases spanning the gap. The CDR3 reads CASSFANQFEKLFF. CDR3 sequence (DNA): TGTGCCAGCAGCTTCGCAAATCAGTTTGAAAAACTGTTTTTT.

At least ten counts were recorded for this clonotype. The chain links TRBV6-6 to TRBJ2-1; perhaps D is TRBD1 or TRBD2 (6 bases each). Per germline, CDR1 MNHNY and CDR2 SVGAGI (reference sequence). Between the trimmed V and J ends, which lost 0 bases and 7 bases, there was a span of 22 bases. The CDR3 contains 18 residues. Here the CDR3 reads CASSYSGQPGAERNEQFF. In DNA form, the CDR3 reads TGTGCCAGCAGTTACTCCGGGCAACCGGGGGCTGAGCGTAATGAGCAGTTCTTC.

This clonotype was observed many times. CDR3 DNA: TGTGCCAGCAGCTCATGGGCCGGCACAGATACGCAGTATTTT. Its protein is CASSSWAGTDTQYF. This chain joins TRBV13 and TRBJ2-3; no clear D. The CDR3 length is 14 residues. Trimming stripped 4 bases from V and 1 base from J, with 9 bases between. CDR1 is PRHDT and CDR2 is FYEKMQ in the germline V gene (reference sequence).

This clonotype was detected ten times or more. The chain has TRBV6-5 and TRBJ2-3; D call uncertain. Germline V lookup: CDR1 MNHEY, CDR2 SVGAGI. This CDR3 region has 13 residues. V was cut by 2 bases and J by 4 bases, with 7 bases left in between. The CDR3 coding sequence is TGTGCCAGCAGTTACACCCGTGCAGATACGCAGTATTTT. Residues: CASSYTRADTQYF.

This clonotype was counted at least ten times. V usage is TRBV27 and J usage is TRBJ2-7, with 8 positions matching TRBD1. Germline V gene lookup returns CDR1 MNHEY and CDR2 SMNVEV (reference sequence). The ends lost 5 bases at V and 4 bases at J; junction bases unmatched: 4. This CDR3 has 13 residues. The CDR3 DNA is TGTGCCAGCAGTACAGGGGGAGCTTACGAGCAGTACTTC. Translated: CASSTGGAYEQYF.

The CDR3 sequence: CTIEQSSYNEQFF. DNA of the CDR3: TGCACCATTGAACAGAGCTCCTACAATGAGCAGTTCTTC. The chain recombines TRBV29-1 with TRBJ2-1; D remains ambiguous. Germline V gene sequence: CDR1 SQVTM, CDR2 ANQGSEA. The CDR3 has 13 amino acids.

This chain uses TRBV19 with TRBJ2-7; D not certain. CDR3 length: 12 amino acids. V lost 5 bases and J lost 4, with 9 bases in between. Germline CDR1 and CDR2: LNHDA and SQIVND (reference sequence). The CDR3 loop is CASSEGKYEQYF. As DNA, the CDR3 is TGTGCCAGTAGTGAAGGGAAATACGAGCAGTACTTC.

This clonotype appeared a few times. Just one base apart from a much larger clone, this may be a read error. The chain combines TRBV4-2 with TRBJ2-3; tentative D call: TRBD2 (5 bases). V dropped 3 bases and J dropped 1 base, with 5 bases sitting between them. This CDR3 spans 13 amino acids. Germline V gene lookup returns CDR1 LGHNA and CDR2 YNFKEQ. For the CDR3, the DNA is TGTGCCAGCAGCCACGGGGGCACAGATACGCAGTATTTT. This encodes CASSHGGTDTQYF.